One sample yielded the 7 T cell receptor beta chains listed below, sequenced in a study of T-cell reconstitution after alpha-beta-depleted transplantation in children. Unique molecular identifiers were used in preparing the TCRbeta library. TCRdb re-analysed the PCR reads in MiXCR, keeping a single row per CDR3 protein. The sample lists approximately 340,000 distinct CDR3 sequences, around a tenth occurring once. The sample here was PBMCs from the stem cell graft donor, taken from the stem cell graft. These receptors all stem from a human donor who donated a stem cell graft to a child with acute lymphoblastic leukemia.

This clonotype was counted many times. This chain joins TRBV29-1 and TRBJ2-3; D is unresolved. Germline V gives CDR1 SQVTM, CDR2 ANQGSEA. The V and J ends lost 1 base and 2 bases respectively, with 4 bases between them. The CDR3 is 12 residues long. CDR3 in DNA: TGCAGCGTTGAAGGCGACACAGATACGCAGTATTTT. Its translation is CSVEGDTDTQYF.

A few counts support this clonotype. The V and J genes are TRBV7-2 and TRBJ2-7; D tentatively fits TRBD1 or TRBD2 (6 bases each). CDR1 is SGHTA and CDR2 is FQGNSA in the germline V gene. V was pared by 7 bases and J by 4 bases, with 20 bases between. CDR3 length: 15 amino acids. CDR3 coding DNA: TGTGCCAGCACCATGGTGGGGGGCAATCGGTACGAGCAGTACTTC. It translates to CASTMVGGNRYEQYF.

This clonotype was seen more than once but under ten times. V is TRBV6-4 and J is TRBJ2-2; 8 nucleotides line up with TRBD2. The V gene's germline CDR1 is MRHNA and CDR2 SNTAGT. Unmatched junction bases numbered 5, after V lost 4 bases and J lost 4 bases. The CDR3 spans 15 residues. The CDR3 DNA is TGTGCCAGCAGTGTGACTAGCGCGGCCACCGGGGAGCTGTTTTTT. It yields the protein CASSVTSAATGELFF.

The rearrangement links TRBV7-8 to TRBJ1-5; 9 bases map to TRBD1. This CDR3 has 15 residues. Germline trimming cut 5 bases from V and 7 bases from J; bases unmatched to any gene: 9. Germline CDR1 and CDR2: SGHVS and FQNEAQ. The CDR3: CASSRDRESWQPQHF. For the CDR3, the DNA is TGTGCCAGCAGCCGGGACAGGGAGAGTTGGCAGCCCCAGCATTTT.

Many counts were recorded for this clonotype. The chain couples TRBV5-1 to TRBJ2-5; D is undetermined. The germline CDR1 and CDR2 sequences are SGHRS and YFSETQ. Deletions cut 0 bases from V and 5 bases from J, with 5 bases between. The CDR3 has 12 residues. The CDR3 protein is CASSLAWETQYF. For the CDR3, the DNA is TGCGCCAGCAGCTTGGCCTGGGAGACCCAGTACTTC.

This clonotype was detected many times. The chain joins TRBV7-8 to TRBJ2-7, with 7 bases lining up with TRBD1. This CDR3 is 17 amino acids long. Trimming removed 4 bases from V and 0 bases from J; junction bases left unmatched: 12. Looked up from germline, CDR1 is SGHVS and CDR2 is FQNEAQ. CDR3 residues: CASSSGVRGQNSYEQYF. CDR3 DNA: TGTGCCAGCAGCTCAGGAGTTAGGGGACAGAACTCCTACGAGCAGTACTTC.

By share, this clonotype counts as medium-sized. Germline and junction disagree at one end, which may indicate a read error. The rearrangement links TRBV5-1 to TRBJ2-1; 7 bases map to TRBD2. The CDR3 spans 15 residues. In germline, CDR1 is SGHRS, CDR2 YFSETQ. The CDR3 DNA is TGTGCCAGCAGCTTAGGCGGGAGCTCCTACAATGAGCAGTTCTTC. This translates into CASSLGGSSYNEQFF.